The 2 T cell receptor beta chains below were found in one sample sequenced in a study of spatial heterogeneity in lung cancer. General study results and limits: Tumor mutation counts were tracked by expanded intratumoral alpha and beta TCR counts.

Their antigen targets remain unknown. The time point here: sample taken at primary tumor resection. TCRdb independently ran MiXCR on the 5' RACE reads; one entry per CDR3 protein. The top ten clones hold 10% to 15% of a sample with about 10,000 distinct CDR3 sequences, 10% to 15% of them seen once. The sequenced sample was lung tumor tissue, obtained at surgery. These receptors were taken from a female donor with early-stage non-small cell lung cancer.

CDR3 bases: TGTGCCAGCTCACCACCTTCCGGGGCCGAGACCCAGTACTTC. This translates into CASSPPSGAETQYF. V usage is TRBV18 and J usage is TRBJ2-5, with D perhaps TRBD1 or TRBD2 (5 bases each). The V gene lost 0 bases and the J gene lost 5 bases, with 10 bases spanning the gap. The V gene's germline CDR1 is KGHSH and CDR2 LQKENI. The CDR3 sequence is 14 residues long.

A few counts support this clonotype. The V gene is TRBV28, the J gene TRBJ2-1; weak D call: TRBD2 (6 bases). The CDR3 is made up of 16 amino acids. Germline-derived CDR1 and CDR2 are MDHEN and SYDVKM. With 4 bases removed from V and 4 bases from J, the gap between germline ends came to 17 bases. The CDR3 reads CASSSGSLGLYNEQFF. CDR3 coding DNA: TGTGCCAGCAGTTCCGGGAGCCTGGGACTGTACAATGAGCAGTTCTTC.